The next 30 T cell receptor beta chains were all read from a single sample in a study of blood T cells in healthy people across ages. The authors ran a second PCR of about 7 to 12 cycles using a sample-barcoded 5' primer and a J-beta primer mix. MiXCR, run by TCRdb on the 5' RACE reads, gives a single entry per CDR3 protein. Here the sample spans 780,000 or so distinct CDR3 sequences, just over 55% being singletons. The material sequenced was blood. The receptor set was obtained from a man in his forties or fifties in good health.

This chain uses TRBV7-2 with TRBJ2-1, with 7 positions matching TRBD2. Trimming at V came to 5 bases and at J to 5 bases, leaving 12 bases not matched to a gene. There are 16 residues in the CDR3. From germline, CDR1 is SGHTA and CDR2 FQGNSA. CDR3 nucleotide sequence: TGTGCCAGCAGCCGGGACCAGAGCAGCGGGAACAATGAGCAGTTCTTC. Encoded protein: CASSRDQSSGNNEQFF.

The genes are TRBV12-5 and TRBJ2-1; no reliable D call. Per the germline V gene, CDR1 is LGHNT and CDR2 is FRNRAP. V dropped 4 bases and J dropped 6 bases, with 13 bases sitting between them. The CDR3 has 14 residues. The CDR3 protein is CASGSDIGGNEQFF. The CDR3 DNA reads TGTGCTAGTGGTTCCGATATCGGCGGCAATGAGCAGTTCTTC.

In the case of this clonotype: It may be a read error: a sequence one base away is much more abundant. The V call is TRBV18, the J call TRBJ2-3; 10 positions match TRBD2. Germline V CDR1 and CDR2: KGHSH, LQKENI. The CDR3 spans 17 residues. CDR3 loop: CASSRPKRGGRTDKQYF. As DNA, the CDR3 is TGTGCCAGCTCACGGCCAAAGCGGGGGGGCCGCACAGATAAGCAGTATTTT.

This clonotype has just a few counts. The rearrangement uses TRBV5-1 and TRBJ1-2, with D possibly TRBD1 on 5 matching bases. The germline V gene has CDR1 SGHRS and CDR2 YFSETQ. The CDR3 sequence is 15 residues long. The V gene lost 0 bases and the J gene lost 10 bases, with 19 bases spanning the gap. The CDR3: CASSLERGGPGAYTF. The CDR3 DNA is TGCGCCAGCAGCTTGGAACGGGGCGGCCCCGGTGCCTACACCTTC. Looking up the rest from reference TRBV5-1 and TRBJ1-2 gives the full variable domain: KAGVTQTPRYLIKTRGQQVTLSCSPISGHRSVSWYQQTPGQGLQFLFEYFSETQRNKGNFPGRFSGRQFSNSRSEMNVSTLELGDSALYLCASSLERGGPGAYTFGSGTRLTVV.

In its sample, this clonotype was seen a few times. V gene TRBV25-1 combines with J gene TRBJ1-1, with TRBD1 matching over 11 bases. Losses at the gene ends were 5 bases for V and 7 bases for J; bases not matched to a gene: 6. Germline loops: CDR1 MGHDK, CDR2 SYGVNS. The CDR3 covers 14 residues. The CDR3 DNA follows: TGTGCCAGCAGTTATGGACAGGGGGCGGTTGAAGCTTTCTTT. Translation: CASSYGQGAVEAFF.

The chain combines TRBV27 with TRBJ2-3, with 10 nucleotides matching TRBD2. The CDR3 has 16 amino acids. The germline V gene encodes CDR1 MNHEY and CDR2 SMNVEV (reference sequence). The V and J ends lost 4 bases and 5 bases, in that order; junction bases with no gene match: 9. The CDR3 reads CASSSPSGSGGDTQYF. CDR3 nucleotide sequence: TGTGCCAGCAGTTCCCCTAGCGGGAGTGGCGGAGATACGCAGTATTTT.

The gene calls are TRBV29-1 and TRBJ2-1, with D maybe TRBD1 (7 bases). The CDR3 has 14 amino acids. V was clipped by 7 bases and J by 4 bases, with 17 bases between them. The germline CDR1 and CDR2 sequences are SQVTM and ANQGSEA. The CDR3 is CSGAGQILYNEQFF. In DNA form, the CDR3 reads TGCAGCGGGGCGGGACAGATTCTTTACAATGAGCAGTTCTTC.

This clonotype was seen just once. J is TRBJ1-5 and V is TRBV28, with 7 bases that match TRBD1. Per the germline V gene, CDR1 is MDHEN and CDR2 is SYDVKM. V dropped 4 bases and J dropped 0; count of bases not matched to a gene: 12. The CDR3 contains 18 residues. The CDR3 protein is CASSSFTTGAYSNQPQHF. The CDR3, as DNA: TGTGCCAGCAGTTCGTTTACCACAGGGGCATATAGCAATCAGCCCCAGCATTTT.

The J gene is TRBJ2-1, the V gene TRBV12-3 or TRBV12-4; D possibly corresponds to TRBD1 (5 bases). The CDR3 is made up of 13 amino acids. V gave up 3 bases and J gave up 9 bases, with 12 bases separating them. This CDR3 is CASSFSGLGEQFF. The CDR3 DNA follows: TGTGCCAGCAGTTTTTCAGGGTTGGGTGAGCAGTTCTTC.

The J gene is TRBJ1-2, the V gene TRBV11-1, with D possibly being TRBD1 (5 bases). The V gene lost 5 bases and the J gene lost 6 bases, with 19 bases spanning the gap. CDR3 length: 15 residues. The V gene's germline CDR1 is SGHAT and CDR2 FQDESV (reference sequence). CDR3 DNA sequence: TGTGCCAGCAGCCTGAGCCTGGGGCAGGAGGATGGCTACACCTTC. Translation: CASSLSLGQEDGYTF.

This chain links TRBV20-1 with TRBJ2-5; 9 nucleotides agree with TRBD1. Near its end, the DNA agrees better with TRBJ2-7, so the J call may be wrong. Germline assignment: CDR1 DFQATT and CDR2 SNEGSKA (reference sequence). This CDR3 spans 14 amino acids. CDR3 protein: CSAPDRGSSYEQYF. The CDR3 DNA reads TGCAGTGCGCCGGACAGGGGTAGCTCCTACGAGCAGTACTTC.

This clonotype showed up just a few times. The rearrangement links TRBV15 to TRBJ2-7; TRBD1 aligns across 9 bases. Germline values: CDR1 LNHNV, CDR2 YYDKDF (reference sequence). V gave up 3 bases and J gave up 10 bases; unmatched junction bases: 16. The CDR3 is 16 amino acids. The CDR3 bases are TGTGCCACCAGCAGCAGACGGACAGGGGTTCAAGACACCCAGTACTTC. This sequence encodes CATSSRRTGVQDTQYF.

The V gene is TRBV24-1, the J gene TRBJ1-2; D might be TRBD1 (6 bases). CDR1 and CDR2 (germline): KGHDR, SFDVKD. The V and J ends lost 3 bases and 4 bases respectively, with 11 bases between them. CDR3 length: 14 amino acids. The CDR3 DNA reads as TGTGCCACCAGTGATGCCCAGGGGTTCTATGGCTACACCTTC. Translation: CATSDAQGFYGYTF.

This sequence joins TRBV2 and TRBJ2-1; 14 nucleotides match TRBD2. The CDR3 extends over 15 amino acids. The V gene's germline CDR1 is SNHLY and CDR2 FYNNEI. J was trimmed by 8 bases and V by 6 bases; bases with no gene match: 6. CDR3 sequence: CASRRLAGGGDEQFF. The CDR3 region has the DNA TGTGCCAGCAGGAGACTAGCGGGGGGGGGCGATGAGCAGTTCTTC.

This clonotype has only one observation. The gene calls are TRBV6-1 and TRBJ2-5, with TRBD2 identical over 10 bases. V lost 3 bases, J lost 5 bases, and 24 bases stayed unmatched. The CDR3 sequence is 21 residues long. The germline V gene has CDR1 MNHNS and CDR2 SASEGT. CDR3 DNA sequence: TGTGCCAGCAGTGATCGAATCCAGCGGGAGGGTGGGATTGATACGGTGGAGACCCAGTACTTC. Its translation is CASSDRIQREGGIDTVETQYF.

The chain joins TRBV15 to TRBJ2-5; no clear D gene. The CDR3 totals 13 residues. Germline CDR1 reads LNHNV; CDR2 reads YYDKDF (reference sequence). Trimming stripped 3 bases from V and 0 bases from J, with 5 bases between. The CDR3 DNA follows: TGTGCCACCAGCAGGCGTAACCAAGAGACCCAGTACTTC. Translation: CATSRRNQETQYF.

Worth noting for this clonotype: This may be a read error, as it is one base from a much larger clone. The J gene is TRBJ2-5, the V gene TRBV4-1; 11 bases line up with TRBD2. The V gene end was trimmed by 0 bases and the J gene end by 11 bases; junction bases not matched to a gene: 11. Germline V gives CDR1 MGHRA, CDR2 YSYEKL. The CDR3 has 16 amino acids. CDR3 sequence: CASSQDPSGRFNEQYF. The CDR3 region has the DNA TGCGCCAGCAGCCAAGATCCTAGCGGGAGGTTCAATGAGCAGTACTTC.

This clonotype came up a few times. The V call is TRBV27, the J call TRBJ2-1, with TRBD2 as a possible D gene (6 bases). Germline loops: CDR1 MNHEY, CDR2 SMNVEV (reference sequence). The CDR3 loop spans 16 amino acids. V shed 2 bases and J shed 5 bases, with 16 bases lying between them. This chain's CDR3 is CASSLRDGLRNNEQFF. For the CDR3, the DNA is TGTGCCAGCAGTTTAAGGGACGGACTAAGGAACAATGAGCAGTTCTTC.

The chain couples TRBV6-5 to TRBJ2-3; D possibly corresponds to TRBD2 (5 bases). The germline V gene encodes CDR1 MNHEY and CDR2 SVGAGI. Trimming removed 5 bases at V and 4 bases at J, with 16 bases between. The CDR3 is made up of 15 amino acids. CDR3 nucleotide sequence: TGTGCCAGCAGTCTCGAACTGACTAATCCAGATACGCAGTATTTT. The encoded protein is CASSLELTNPDTQYF.

This clonotype was found a few times. This chain links TRBV29-1 with TRBJ1-2; the D is unclear. The CDR3 contains 13 residues. Germline-derived CDR1 and CDR2 are SQVTM and ANQGSEA. Trimming removed 4 bases at V and 4 bases at J, with 13 bases between. CDR3 sequence: CSVGSLEGYGYTF. CDR3 DNA: TGCAGCGTTGGGAGCCTGGAGGGCTATGGCTACACCTTC.

This rearrangement joins TRBV5-1 to TRBJ2-5, with 7 nucleotides matching TRBD2. Germline CDR1 and CDR2: SGHRS and YFSETQ. The V segment lost 5 bases and the J segment 1 base; nucleotides outside the gene matches: 8. This CDR3 has 15 amino acids. The CDR3 protein is CASRSAGTTQETQYF. The CDR3 region has the DNA TGCGCCAGCAGATCAGCCGGGACTACCCAAGAGACCCAGTACTTC. The full variable domain, completed using reference TRBV5-1 and TRBJ2-5, is KAGVTQTPRYLIKTRGQQVTLSCSPISGHRSVSWYQQTPGQGLQFLFEYFSETQRNKGNFPGRFSGRQFSNSRSEMNVSTLELGDSALYLCASRSAGTTQETQYFGPGTRLLVL.

The V and J genes are TRBV13 and TRBJ1-1; D unclear. The CDR3 consists of 15 residues. Germline loops: CDR1 PRHDT, CDR2 FYEKMQ (reference sequence). V lost 5 bases and J 2 bases, leaving 15 bases between the germline ends. The CDR3 reads CASSLIGRGNTEAFF. DNA for the CDR3: TGTGCCAGCAGCCTCATTGGCCGAGGAAACACTGAAGCTTTCTTT.

The chain carries TRBV24-1 and TRBJ1-2; D gene ambiguous. This CDR3 region has 14 residues. Trimming left V 4 bases short and J 0 bases short, with 8 bases between. Germline assignment: CDR1 KGHDR and CDR2 SFDVKD. CDR3 loop: CATSDGGANYGYTF. CDR3 nucleotide sequence: TGTGCCACCAGTGACGGAGGAGCTAACTATGGCTACACCTTC.

This clonotype has just a few counts. This chain uses TRBV7-9 with TRBJ2-7; possibly TRBD1 or TRBD2 for D (5 bases each). The CDR3 spans 15 residues. Trimming shortened V by 5 bases and J by 7 bases, and 21 bases separated the two germline ends. Germline V gene data show CDR1 as SEHNR and CDR2 as FQNEAQ (reference sequence). The CDR3 sequence: CASSPGRQVQREQYF. The CDR3 nucleotides are TGTGCCAGCAGCCCGGGGCGGCAGGTACAGAGGGAGCAGTACTTC.

The chain carries TRBV28 and TRBJ2-5, with D possibly being TRBD1 (6 bases). The CDR3 length is 16 residues. Per germline, CDR1 MDHEN and CDR2 SYDVKM. Between the trimmed V and J ends, which lost 2 bases and 3 bases, there was a span of 16 bases. CDR3 bases: TGTGCCAGCAGTTTAACCCTACCAGGGGCGGAAGAGACCCAGTACTTC. This encodes CASSLTLPGAEETQYF.

A single count supports this clonotype. The V and J genes are TRBV6-1 and TRBJ1-2; TRBD1 might be the D (5 bases). Germline V gene data show CDR1 as MNHNS and CDR2 as SASEGT. Trimming removed 2 bases from V and 4 bases from J, with 14 bases in between. The CDR3 covers 15 residues. CDR3 bases: TGTGCCAGCAGTGAACGTGCCAGGGAAGCCTATGGCTACACCTTC. It encodes CASSERAREAYGYTF.

V and J are TRBV6-2 or TRBV6-3 and TRBJ2-1; D not resolved. V lost 5 bases, J lost 13 bases, and 12 bases lay in between. Germline-derived CDR1 and CDR2 are MNHEY and SVGEGT. This CDR3 is 11 amino acids long. The CDR3 nucleotides read TGTGCCAGCAGTAAACTGGAGACCCAGTTCTTC. This translates into CASSKLETQFF.

There are a few counts of this clonotype. The gene calls are TRBV20-1 and TRBJ1-1; D is unresolved. V was trimmed by 6 bases and J by 5 bases, leaving 22 bases between them. The germline CDR1 and CDR2 sequences are DFQATT and SNEGSKA (reference sequence). CDR3 size: 15 residues. CDR3 bases: TGCAGTGCCCGGTCGCCCGGAGGTGTTTGGACTGAAGCTTTCTTT. Amino acid sequence: CSARSPGGVWTEAFF.

This clonotype was seen a handful of times. The rearrangement links TRBV6-6 to TRBJ2-3, with D tentatively TRBD1 or TRBD2 (5 bases each). The CDR3 loop spans 16 amino acids. From germline, CDR1 is MNHNY and CDR2 SVGAGI (reference sequence). Trimming shortened V by 5 bases and J by 2 bases, and 17 bases separated the two germline ends. CDR3 bases: TGTGCCAGCAGTCCGGGGACGGTCAAAACCACAGATACGCAGTATTTT. Translated: CASSPGTVKTTDTQYF.

The V call is TRBV6-2 or TRBV6-3, the J call TRBJ2-1, with TRBD2 identical over 7 bases. The V gene's germline CDR1 is MNHEY and CDR2 SVGEGT. This CDR3 is built from 13 residues. Losses at the gene ends were 10 bases for V and 4 bases for J; bases not matched to a gene: 7. This chain's CDR3 is CAIQRDQYNEQFF. As DNA, the CDR3 is TGTGCCATACAGCGGGATCAGTACAATGAGCAGTTCTTC.